This record covers a single TCR beta chain. The entry originates in a study of blood T cell repertoires in COVID-19. On the study more broadly: Samples taken during acute and convalescent COVID-19 were collected in the United States, Italy and Spain. From T cells, B-cell-depleted T cells, or PBMCs came the material, which was cDNA or gDNA.

V gave up 0 bases and J gave up 4 bases; unmatched junction bases: 10. The CDR3 extends over 17 amino acids. Germline-derived CDR1 and CDR2 are SGHRS and YFSETQ. In the original workflow: By means of reference gene primer amplification, nucleated cell counts were estimated. The repertoire was sequenced with immunoSEQ multiplex PCR; TCRdb's copy has only in-frame clones and lacks some. V and J calls and clone size are those listed in that table; D and trimming were worked out from the DNA. The sample has more than 95,000 clones; more than 60% are singletons. This sequence joins TRBV5-1 and TRBJ2-1, with TRBD2 matching over 7 bases. The receptor's source is a woman in her 70s with acute or convalescent COVID-19. Sequenced sample: peripheral blood. The CDR3 spells CASSLAEISGFYNEQFF. DNA of the CDR3: TGCGCCAGCAGCTTGGCCGAGATTAGCGGGTTTTACAATGAGCAGTTCTTC.